What follows is one TCR beta chain and its context. The germline gives CDR1 SGHAT, CDR2 FQNNGV. V lost 4 bases and J 2 bases, leaving 12 bases between the germline ends. CDR3 size: 14 residues. Produced via immunoSEQ multiplex PCR; TCRdb's table is partial and in-frame only. Seen here are 2 million or so clones, 95% observed once, and the top ten hold more than 0.1%. The authors divided CD4+ cells into CD45RA+ naive and CD45RA-negative memory subsets. These data come from a study of shared clonotypes between healthy human individuals. The genes are TRBV11-2 and TRBJ2-7; D unresolved. This clonotype originated in a man aged 18 to 30 in good health. The sample was naive CD4+ T cells sorted from blood. The subset denotes: CD45RA+ positively selected. CDR3 nucleotides: TGTGCCAGCAGCTCCCTGACACACGCCTACGAGCAGTACTTC. Its protein is CASSSLTHAYEQYF.